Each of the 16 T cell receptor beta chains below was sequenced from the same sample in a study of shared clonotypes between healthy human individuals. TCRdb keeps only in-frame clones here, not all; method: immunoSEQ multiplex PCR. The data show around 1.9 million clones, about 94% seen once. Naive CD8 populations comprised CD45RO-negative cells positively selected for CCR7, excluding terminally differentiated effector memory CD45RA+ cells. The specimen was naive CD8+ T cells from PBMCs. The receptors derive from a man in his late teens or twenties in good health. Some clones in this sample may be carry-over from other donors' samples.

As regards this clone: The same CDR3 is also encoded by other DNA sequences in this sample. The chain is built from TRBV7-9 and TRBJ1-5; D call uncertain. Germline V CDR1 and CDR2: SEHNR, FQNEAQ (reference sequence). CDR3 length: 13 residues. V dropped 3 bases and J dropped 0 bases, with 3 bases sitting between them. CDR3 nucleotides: TGTGCCAGCAGCTTTGGTAGCAATCAGCCCCAGCATTTT. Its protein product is CASSFGSNQPQHF. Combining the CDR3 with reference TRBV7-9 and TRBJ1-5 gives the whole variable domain DTGVSQNPRHKITKRGQNVTFRCDPISEHNRLYWYRQTLGQGPEFLTYFQNEAQLEKSRLLSDRFSAERPKGSFSTLEIQRTEQGDSAMYLCASSFGSNQPQHFGDGTRLSIL.

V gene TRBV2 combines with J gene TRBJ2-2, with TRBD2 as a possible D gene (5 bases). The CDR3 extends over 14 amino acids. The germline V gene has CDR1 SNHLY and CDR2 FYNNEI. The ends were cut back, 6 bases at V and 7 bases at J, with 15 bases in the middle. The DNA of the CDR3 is TGTGCCAGCAGGGAAACTAGTGTCTTCGGGGAGCTGTTTTTT. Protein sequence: CASRETSVFGELFF.

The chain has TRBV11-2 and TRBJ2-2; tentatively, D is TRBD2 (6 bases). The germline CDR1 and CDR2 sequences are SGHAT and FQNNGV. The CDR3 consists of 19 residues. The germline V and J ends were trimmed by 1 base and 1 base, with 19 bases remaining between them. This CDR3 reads CASSLVPRLVRGNTGELFF. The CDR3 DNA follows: TGTGCCAGCAGCTTAGTCCCAAGACTAGTTCGGGGGAACACCGGGGAGCTGTTTTTT.

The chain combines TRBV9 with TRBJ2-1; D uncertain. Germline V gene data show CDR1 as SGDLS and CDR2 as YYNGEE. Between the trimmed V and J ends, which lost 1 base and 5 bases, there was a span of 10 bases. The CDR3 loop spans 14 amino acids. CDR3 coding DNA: TGTGCCAGCAGCGTACACAGCCAGAACAATGAGCAGTTCTTC. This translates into CASSVHSQNNEQFF.

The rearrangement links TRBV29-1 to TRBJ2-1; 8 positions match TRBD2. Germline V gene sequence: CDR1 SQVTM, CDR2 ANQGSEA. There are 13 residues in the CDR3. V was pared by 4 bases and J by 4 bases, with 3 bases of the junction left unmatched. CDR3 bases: TGCAGCGTTGGGGGACTAGGGTACAATGAGCAGTTCTTC. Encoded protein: CSVGGLGYNEQFF.

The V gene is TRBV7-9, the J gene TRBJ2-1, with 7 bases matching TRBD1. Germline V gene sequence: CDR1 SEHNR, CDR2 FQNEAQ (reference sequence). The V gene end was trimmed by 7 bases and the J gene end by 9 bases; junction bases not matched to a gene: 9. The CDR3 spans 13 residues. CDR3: CASIAQGKSEQFF. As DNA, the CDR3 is TGTGCCAGCATAGCACAGGGGAAGAGTGAGCAGTTCTTC.

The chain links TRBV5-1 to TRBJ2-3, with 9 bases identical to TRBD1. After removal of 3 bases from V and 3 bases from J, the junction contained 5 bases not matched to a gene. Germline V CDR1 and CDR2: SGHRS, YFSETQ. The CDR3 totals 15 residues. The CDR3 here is CASSSDRGRTDTQYF. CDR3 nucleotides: TGCGCCAGCAGCTCCGACAGGGGGAGGACAGATACGCAGTATTTT.

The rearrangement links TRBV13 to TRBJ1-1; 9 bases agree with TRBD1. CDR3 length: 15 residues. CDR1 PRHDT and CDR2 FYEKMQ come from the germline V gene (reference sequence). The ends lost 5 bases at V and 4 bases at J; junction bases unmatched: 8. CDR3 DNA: TGTGCCAGCAGCACCTGGGGACAGGGTGGCACTGAAGCTTTCTTT. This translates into CASSTWGQGGTEAFF.

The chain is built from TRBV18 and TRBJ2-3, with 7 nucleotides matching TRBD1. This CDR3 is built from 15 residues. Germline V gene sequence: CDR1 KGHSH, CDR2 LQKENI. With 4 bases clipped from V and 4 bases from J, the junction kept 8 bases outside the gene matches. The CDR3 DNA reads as TGTGCCAGCTCACGCCTGACAGGGACGGCAGATACGCAGTATTTT. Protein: CASSRLTGTADTQYF.

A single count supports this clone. The chain's CDR3 is CASSVGSGTGSDTQYF. For the CDR3, the DNA is TGTGCCAGCAGCGTAGGGAGCGGGACGGGGTCCGATACGCAGTATTTT. The rearrangement links TRBV9 to TRBJ2-3; 7 bases fit TRBD2. There are 16 residues in the CDR3. Germline V gene data show CDR1 as SGDLS and CDR2 as YYNGEE. The J segment lost 6 bases and the V segment lost 0 bases, leaving 10 bases of the junction unmatched.

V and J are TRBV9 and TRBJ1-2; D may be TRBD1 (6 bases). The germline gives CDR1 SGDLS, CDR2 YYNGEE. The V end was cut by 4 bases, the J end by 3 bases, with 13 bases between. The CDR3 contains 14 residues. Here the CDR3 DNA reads TGTGCCAGCAGCTCCCGGGACACCGACTATGGCTACACCTTC. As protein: CASSSRDTDYGYTF. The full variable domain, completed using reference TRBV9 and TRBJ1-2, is DSGVTQTPKHLITATGQRVTLRCSPRSGDLSVYWYQQSLDQGLQFLIQYYNGEERAKGNILERFSAQQFPDLHSELNLSSLELGDSALYFCASSSRDTDYGYTFGSGTRLTVV.

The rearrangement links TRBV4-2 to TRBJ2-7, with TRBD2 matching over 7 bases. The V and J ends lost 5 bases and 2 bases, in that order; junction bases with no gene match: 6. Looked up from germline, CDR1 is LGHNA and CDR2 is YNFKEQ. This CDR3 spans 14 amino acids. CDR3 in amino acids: CASSAGSGAYEQYF. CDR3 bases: TGTGCCAGCAGCGCCGGCAGCGGGGCCTACGAGCAGTACTTC.

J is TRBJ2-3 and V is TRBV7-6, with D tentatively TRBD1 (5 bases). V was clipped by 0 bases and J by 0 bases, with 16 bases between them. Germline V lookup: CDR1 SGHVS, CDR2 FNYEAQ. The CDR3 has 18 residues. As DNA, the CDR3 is TGTGCCAGCAGCTTAGCGCCCCCAGGGCGATCTAGCACAGATACGCAGTATTTT. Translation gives CASSLAPPGRSSTDTQYF.

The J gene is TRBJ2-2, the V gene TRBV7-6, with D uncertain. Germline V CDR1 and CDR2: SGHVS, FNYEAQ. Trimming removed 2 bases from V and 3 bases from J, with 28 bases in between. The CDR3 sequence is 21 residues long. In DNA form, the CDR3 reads TGTGCCAGCAGCTTATCCCGGCTCGGCCTCTACCTAAAAATGGACACCGGGGAGCTGTTTTTT. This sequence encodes CASSLSRLGLYLKMDTGELFF.

CDR3 bases: TGTGCCAGCAGCCCTAGGGCGGGAGGCTACACAGATACGCAGTATTTT. Amino acid sequence: CASSPRAGGYTDTQYF. The rearrangement joins TRBV28 to TRBJ2-3, with TRBD2 identical over 8 bases. Germline CDR1 MDHEN, CDR2 SYDVKM. The CDR3 is made up of 16 amino acids. Unmatched junction bases numbered 10, after V lost 6 bases and J lost 2 bases. Together with reference TRBV28 and TRBJ2-3, the CDR3 gives the full variable domain: DVKVTQSSRYLVKRTGEKVFLECVQDMDHENMFWYRQDPGLGLRLIYFSYDVKMKEKGDIPEGYSVSREKKERFSLILESASTNQTSMYLCASSPRAGGYTDTQYFGPGTRLTVL.

CDR3 sequence (DNA): TGTGCCTGGAGTGCAACAGCCGTCTACGAGCAGTACTTC. It translates to CAWSATAVYEQYF. This chain joins TRBV30 and TRBJ2-7; D ambiguous. Germline CDR1 reads GTSNPN; CDR2 reads SVGIG (reference sequence). This CDR3 comprises 13 residues. The V end lost 1 base, the J end lost 3 bases, and 10 bases lay between the germline ends.